What follows is one T cell receptor beta chain and its context. This sample was included in a study of blood T cell repertoires in COVID-19. Clones were sequenced by immunoSEQ multiplex PCR, and TCRdb holds only the in-frame ones, with some missing. The table includes almost 250,000 clones, about 82% detected once. Seattle-derived patients entered the study during active infection and were followed longitudinally. Trimming shortened V by 2 bases and J by 6 bases, and 5 bases separated the two germline ends. CDR3 length: 12 residues. CDR1 is MNHNS and CDR2 is SASEGT in the germline V gene. Sequenced material: peripheral blood. This TCR was recovered from a woman aged 80 or over with COVID-19, enrolled during active disease. The chain has TRBV6-1 and TRBJ2-1; no clear D gene. CDR3 amino acids: CASSERLNEQFF. In DNA, the CDR3 is TGTGCCAGCAGTGAACGTCTCAATGAGCAGTTCTTC.